The 9 T cell receptor beta chains reported below all come from one sample, sequenced in a study of T cell responses to AZD1222 COVID-19 vaccine listed by TCRdb under 2021. Taken with the paper, the label for time point translates to: about 28 days (+/-7) after the second vaccine dose. Receptor amplification or capture employed the immunoSEQ multiplex PCR assay. This is the immuneACCESS table as TCRdb keeps it, with only in-frame sequences that have V and J called. A part of the clones is gone; compared with another copy, unresolved V genes explain less than half, and the rest is unexplained. This sample lists about 160,000 clones; 94% were detected once. Just over 5% of the sample lies in the top ten. Here the sequenced sample was peripheral blood, taken 28 days after the second AZD1222 dose. All receptors come from an adult who received the AZD1222 COVID-19 vaccine.

In nucleotides, the CDR3 is TGTGCCAGCAGTCAGCCCTTGGGGGGCTACACCTTC. Translation: CASSQPLGGYTF. The gene calls are TRBV6-5 and TRBJ1-2; no clear D. The CDR3 sequence is 12 residues long. V shed 5 bases and J shed 8 bases, with 12 bases lying between them. CDR1 is MNHEY, CDR2 SVGAGI, per germline.

The chain uses TRBV6-2 or TRBV6-3 and TRBJ2-1, with 9 positions matching TRBD2. V shed 5 bases, J shed 2 bases, and the junction held 10 bases outside the gene matches. Per germline, CDR1 MNHEY and CDR2 SVGEGT. CDR3 length equals 17 residues. This CDR3 is CASSALPGLATYNEQFF. DNA of the CDR3: TGTGCCAGCAGTGCACTCCCGGGACTAGCAACCTACAATGAGCAGTTCTTC.

The rearrangement joins TRBV12-5 to TRBJ1-4, with 8 bases lining up with TRBD1. This CDR3 spans 15 amino acids. V shed 1 base, J shed 5 bases, and the junction held 3 bases outside the gene matches. Germline CDR1 is LGHNT and CDR2 is FRNRAP. Here the CDR3 DNA reads TGTGCTAGTGGTTTGGGGGACAGGAGAAATGAAAAACTGTTTTTT. Residues: CASGLGDRRNEKLFF.

J is TRBJ2-3 and V is TRBV2, with 7 bases identical to TRBD2. J lost 9 bases, V lost 7 bases, and 10 bases had no gene match. The V gene's germline CDR1 is SNHLY and CDR2 FYNNEI. The CDR3 has 13 amino acids. The CDR3 sequence is CASTGLVMETQYF. The CDR3 coding sequence is TGTGCCAGCACCGGACTAGTGATGGAGACGCAGTATTTT.

The CDR3 protein is CASSLAVRAGGYTF. In DNA, the CDR3 is TGTGCCAGCAGCTTAGCGGTGAGGGCGGGAGGCTACACCTTC. V gene TRBV7-9 combines with J gene TRBJ1-2; D not certain. Looked up from germline, CDR1 is SEHNR and CDR2 is FQNEAQ (reference sequence). The CDR3 loop spans 14 amino acids. Deletions cut 0 bases from V and 8 bases from J, with 13 bases between.

The chain has TRBV15 and TRBJ2-3, with a weak D call TRBD1 (6 bases). Per germline, CDR1 LNHNV and CDR2 YYDKDF (reference sequence). V gave up 5 bases and J gave up 0 bases, with 15 bases separating them. CDR3 length equals 16 residues. The CDR3, as DNA: TGTGCCACCAGCTTCCCGGGACACCCTAGCACAGATACGCAGTATTTT. This translates into CATSFPGHPSTDTQYF.

This chain links TRBV28 with TRBJ1-2; D is uncertain. Trimming removed 9 bases from V and 2 bases from J, with 10 bases in between. Germline values: CDR1 MDHEN, CDR2 SYDVKM. The CDR3 length is 12 residues. CDR3 in amino acids: CASKTRNYGYTF. The DNA of the CDR3 is TGTGCCAGTAAAACCAGGAACTATGGCTACACCTTC.

The chain uses TRBV7-9 and TRBJ1-2; maybe TRBD1 (5 bases). Trimming removed 5 bases at V and 2 bases at J, with 18 bases between. The CDR3 consists of 16 residues. Germline CDR1 is SEHNR and CDR2 is FQNEAQ (reference sequence). The CDR3 nucleotides are TGTGCCAGCAGCCAGGGAGGGCCCCGAGAAAACTATGGCTACACCTTC. This sequence encodes CASSQGGPRENYGYTF.

The chain has TRBV9 and TRBJ2-5; D tentatively reads TRBD1 or TRBD2 (5 bases each). Germline assignment: CDR1 SGDLS and CDR2 YYNGEE. The CDR3 loop spans 13 amino acids. V was clipped by 5 bases and J by 4 bases, with 12 bases between them. CDR3 protein: CASSGPGRETQYF. CDR3 bases: TGTGCCAGCAGTGGCCCAGGGAGAGAGACCCAGTACTTC.